This is a list of T cell receptor beta chains from one sample in a study of T cell responses to AZD1222 COVID-19 vaccine. TCRdb's table, derived via immunoSEQ multiplex PCR, lists solely in-frame clones and lacks some. The sample has about 76,000 clones; 70% to 80% are singletons. The sample here was peripheral blood, taken 28 days after the second dose of the MenACWY control vaccine. The source is an adult who received the MenACWY meningococcal vaccine as a control. Each CDR3 is given with its conserved first and last residue. A D gene is named only where the DNA matches it firmly. Rows give clone size only sometimes, using once, few, many, or a class for an expanded clone.

d_call	v_call	clone_size	j_call	cdr3_aa	cdr3_nt
NA	TRBV6-2/TRBV6-3	once	TRBJ1-2	CASSSQAAGKNYGYTF	TGTGCCAGCAGTTCGCAGGCGGCGGGAAAGAACTATGGCTACACCTTC
NA	TRBV6-1	NA	TRBJ1-5	CASSESVPSNQPQHF	TGTGCCAGCAGTGAATCAGTCCCTAGCAATCAGCCCCAGCATTTT
TRBD1	TRBV6-5	NA	TRBJ2-7	CASSPDRAYEQYF	TGTGCCAGCAGCCCCGACAGGGCCTACGAGCAGTACTTC
NA	TRBV12-3/TRBV12-4	NA	TRBJ1-2	CASSFGQRYGYTF	TGTGCCAGCAGTTTTGGACAACGCTATGGCTACACCTTC
TRBD1	TRBV19	once	TRBJ1-2	CASRVGTGNGYTF	TGTGCCAGCCGTGTAGGGACAGGGAATGGCTACACCTTC
TRBD1	TRBV7-8	NA	TRBJ2-3	CASSLGTGVTDTQYF	TGTGCCAGCAGCTTAGGGACAGGGGTCACAGATACGCAGTATTTT
NA	TRBV6-5	NA	TRBJ1-5	CASRSWGSNQPQHF	TGTGCCAGCAGAAGTTGGGGAAGCAATCAGCCCCAGCATTTT
TRBD1	TRBV7-2	NA	TRBJ1-2	CASSSLDRVNYGYTF	TGTGCCAGCAGCTCGCTGGACAGGGTTAACTATGGCTACACCTTC
NA	TRBV20-1	NA	TRBJ2-5	CSARNRETQYF	TGCAGTGCTAGAAATCGCGAGACCCAGTACTTC
TRBD2	TRBV2	NA	TRBJ2-7	CASRTSGRKYEQYF	TGTGCCAGCAGAACTAGCGGGAGAAAGTACGAGCAGTACTTC
NA	TRBV6-5	NA	TRBJ2-7	CASSYAHMGGPKETIF	TGTGCCAGCAGTTATGCGCATATGGGGGGACCTAAGGAGACTATCTTC
TRBD2	TRBV2	few	TRBJ2-7	CASSEVLAGEDEQYF	TGTGCCAGCAGTGAGGTCCTAGCGGGAGAAGACGAGCAGTACTTC
NA	TRBV2	NA	TRBJ1-5	CASSGTGTPQHF	TGTGCCAGCAGCGGTACAGGGACGCCCCAGCATTTT
NA	TRBV28	NA	TRBJ1-2	CASTLGVAGTYGYTF	TGTGCCAGCACCCTAGGGGTGGCAGGGACCTATGGCTACACCTTC
TRBD1	TRBV15	NA	TRBJ2-1	CATTDGTGEQFF	TGTGCCACCACCGACGGGACAGGTGAGCAGTTCTTC
NA	TRBV5-5	NA	TRBJ2-5	CASSLYGTGETQYF	TGTGCCAGCAGCTTGTACGGTACTGGGGAGACCCAGTACTTC
TRBD2	TRBV13	few	TRBJ2-7	CASSHLAGYEQYF	TGTGCCAGCAGCCATCTAGCGGGCTACGAGCAGTACTTC
NA	TRBV5-1	NA	TRBJ1-5	CASSLGRDQPQHF	TGCGCCAGCAGCTTGGGCAGGGATCAGCCCCAGCATTTT
TRBD2	TRBV28	NA	TRBJ2-7	CASSTTSGRVHEQYF	TGTGCCAGCAGCACCACTAGCGGGAGAGTCCACGAGCAGTACTTC
NA	TRBV5-1	NA	TRBJ2-3	CASSLAGFTDTQYF	TGCGCCAGCAGCTTGGCAGGATTCACAGATACGCAGTATTTT
TRBD1	TRBV29-1	NA	TRBJ2-1	CSARDSYNEQFF	TGCAGCGCCCGGGACAGCTACAATGAGCAGTTCTTC
NA	TRBV18	NA	TRBJ1-1	CASSPGQNTEAFF	TGTGCCAGCTCACCAGGGCAGAACACTGAAGCTTTCTTT
NA	TRBV11-2	NA	TRBJ2-3	CASSLSTITDTQYF	TGTGCCAGCAGCTTATCCACTATCACAGATACGCAGTATTTT
NA	TRBV27	NA	TRBJ2-3	CASRIPSTDTQYF	TGTGCCAGCAGGATCCCTAGCACAGATACGCAGTATTTT
TRBD1	TRBV19	NA	TRBJ2-7	CASSMRDSLFEQYF	TGTGCCAGTAGTATGAGGGACAGCCTCTTCGAGCAGTACTTC
NA	TRBV7-3	once	TRBJ1-6	CASSAGTHNSPLHF	TGTGCCAGCAGTGCCGGGACGCATAATTCACCCCTCCACTTT
NA	TRBV5-6	NA	TRBJ2-5	CASSFDRQVRIETQYF	TGTGCCAGCAGCTTTGACCGACAGGTTAGGATAGAGACCCAGTACTTC
TRBD2	TRBV6-5	NA	TRBJ2-5	CASRPTSGRGKTQYF	TGTGCCAGCAGACCTACTAGCGGGAGAGGAAAGACCCAGTACTTC
NA	TRBV6-6	NA	TRBJ2-7	CASSYFGVYEQYF	TGTGCCAGCAGTTACTTCGGTGTCTACGAGCAGTACTTC
NA	TRBV28	once	TRBJ1-5	CASSFLGRDYQPQHF	TGTGCCAGCAGTTTCCTAGGCCGGGACTATCAGCCCCAGCATTTT
NA	TRBV5-4	NA	TRBJ2-2	CASSISTGNTGELFF	TGTGCCAGCAGTATCAGCACAGGGAACACCGGGGAGCTGTTTTTT
TRBD2	TRBV5-1	NA	TRBJ2-1	CASSLEASGRASYEQFF	TGCGCCAGCAGCTTGGAGGCTAGCGGGAGGGCCTCGTATGAGCAGTTCTTC
NA	TRBV11-1	NA	TRBJ1-1	CASSRAGELTAEAFF	TGTGCCAGCAGCCGCGCAGGGGAGTTAACGGCTGAAGCTTTCTTT
NA	TRBV4-1	NA	TRBJ1-5	CASSQVLGGDQPQHF	TGCGCCAGCAGCCAAGTTTTGGGGGGGGATCAGCCCCAGCATTTT
TRBD2	TRBV19	NA	TRBJ2-4	CASRGVGGREYF	TGTGCCAGTAGGGGGGTTGGTGGGAGGGAGTACTTC
TRBD2	TRBV4-3	NA	TRBJ2-1	CASSRTSGGFYNEQFF	TGCGCCAGCAGCCGGACTAGCGGGGGGTTCTACAATGAGCAGTTCTTC
NA	TRBV30	NA	TRBJ1-6	CAWSVGTDSPLHF	TGTGCCTGGAGTGTAGGGACTGATTCACCCCTCCACTTT
NA	TRBV28	NA	TRBJ1-2	CASSLKGYGYTF	TGTGCCAGCAGTCTCAAGGGCTATGGCTACACCTTC
TRBD1	TRBV6-2/TRBV6-3	NA	TRBJ1-6	CASSGGQGTSPLHF	TGTGCCAGCAGCGGTGGACAGGGCACTTCACCCCTCCACTTT
NA	TRBV7-8	NA	TRBJ1-4	CASSLGDPTEEKLFF	TGTGCCAGCAGCTTGGGGGACCCCACGGAGGAAAAACTGTTTTTT
NA	TRBV18	NA	TRBJ2-1	CASSPSSRNEQFF	TGTGCCAGCTCACCGTCCTCACGTAATGAGCAGTTCTTC
NA	TRBV19	NA	TRBJ1-1	CASSTPKGRTEAFF	TGTGCCAGTAGTACTCCAAAGGGGCGGACTGAAGCTTTCTTT
TRBD1	TRBV4-3	few	TRBJ1-3	CASSSGQGSGNTIYF	TGCGCCAGCAGCTCGGGACAGGGATCTGGAAACACCATATATTTT
NA	TRBV30	NA	TRBJ1-1	CAWSQRGGLAFF	TGTGCCTGGAGTCAACGGGGGGGGTTGGCTTTCTTT